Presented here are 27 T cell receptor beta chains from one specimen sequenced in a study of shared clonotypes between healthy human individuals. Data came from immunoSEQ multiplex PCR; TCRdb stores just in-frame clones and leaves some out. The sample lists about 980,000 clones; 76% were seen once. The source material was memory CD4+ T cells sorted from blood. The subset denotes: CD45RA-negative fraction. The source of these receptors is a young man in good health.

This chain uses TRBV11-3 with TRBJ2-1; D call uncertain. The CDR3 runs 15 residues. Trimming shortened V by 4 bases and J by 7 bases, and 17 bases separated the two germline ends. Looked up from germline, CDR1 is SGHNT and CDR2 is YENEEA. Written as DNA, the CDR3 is TGTGCCAGCAGCTCCGACCAGCACGGTCGAAATGAGCAGTTCTTC. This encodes CASSSDQHGRNEQFF.

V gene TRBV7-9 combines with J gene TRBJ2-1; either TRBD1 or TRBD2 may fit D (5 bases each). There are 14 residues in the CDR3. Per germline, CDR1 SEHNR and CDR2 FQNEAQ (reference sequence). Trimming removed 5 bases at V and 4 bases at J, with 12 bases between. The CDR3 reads CASSSSGPYNEQFF. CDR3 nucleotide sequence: TGTGCCAGCAGCAGCTCGGGGCCTTACAATGAGCAGTTCTTC.

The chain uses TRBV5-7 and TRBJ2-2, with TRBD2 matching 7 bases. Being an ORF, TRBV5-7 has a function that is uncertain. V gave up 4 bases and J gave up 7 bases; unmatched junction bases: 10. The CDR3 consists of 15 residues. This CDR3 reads CASSLWEGGHGELFF. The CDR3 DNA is TGTGCCAGCAGCCTCTGGGAGGGAGGTCACGGGGAGCTGTTTTTT.

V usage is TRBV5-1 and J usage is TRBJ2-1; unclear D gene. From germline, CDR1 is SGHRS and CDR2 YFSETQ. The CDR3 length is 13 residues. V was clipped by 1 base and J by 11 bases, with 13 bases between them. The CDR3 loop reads CASSLPNSPQQFF. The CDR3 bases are TGCGCCAGCAGCTTGCCAAATTCTCCCCAGCAGTTCTTC.

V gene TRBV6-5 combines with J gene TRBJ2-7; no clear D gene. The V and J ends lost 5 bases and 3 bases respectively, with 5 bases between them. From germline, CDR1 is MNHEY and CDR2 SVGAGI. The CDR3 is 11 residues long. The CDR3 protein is CASSTHYEQYF. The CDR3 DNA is TGTGCCAGCAGTACACACTACGAGCAGTACTTC.

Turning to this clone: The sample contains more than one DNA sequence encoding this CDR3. The CDR3: CASSLGQGGNQPQHF. The CDR3 DNA follows: TGTGCCAGCAGCTTAGGACAGGGGGGGAATCAGCCCCAGCATTTT. The chain uses TRBV11-2 and TRBJ1-5, with 9 bases identical to TRBD1. The V gene end was trimmed by 1 base and the J gene end by 4 bases; junction bases not matched to a gene: 2. CDR3 length equals 15 residues. The germline V gene encodes CDR1 SGHAT and CDR2 FQNNGV.

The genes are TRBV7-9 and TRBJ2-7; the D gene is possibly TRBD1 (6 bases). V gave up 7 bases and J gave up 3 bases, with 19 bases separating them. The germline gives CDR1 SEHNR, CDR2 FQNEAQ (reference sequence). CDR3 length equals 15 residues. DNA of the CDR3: TGTGCCAGCACCCCAGGGGTTCAGGGTATCTACGAGCAGTACTTC. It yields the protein CASTPGVQGIYEQYF.

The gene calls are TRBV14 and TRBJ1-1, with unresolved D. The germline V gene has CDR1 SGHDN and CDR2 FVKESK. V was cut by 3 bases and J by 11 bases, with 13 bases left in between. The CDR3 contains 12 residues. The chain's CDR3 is CASSQGINAAFF. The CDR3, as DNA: TGTGCCAGCAGCCAGGGCATTAACGCCGCTTTCTTT.

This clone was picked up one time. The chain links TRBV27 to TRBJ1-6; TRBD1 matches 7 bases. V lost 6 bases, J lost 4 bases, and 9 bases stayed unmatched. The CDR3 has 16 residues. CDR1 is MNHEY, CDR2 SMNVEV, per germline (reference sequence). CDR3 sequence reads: CASSRWGQTYNSPLHF. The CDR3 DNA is TGTGCCAGCAGCCGATGGGGACAGACTTATAATTCACCCCTCCACTTT.

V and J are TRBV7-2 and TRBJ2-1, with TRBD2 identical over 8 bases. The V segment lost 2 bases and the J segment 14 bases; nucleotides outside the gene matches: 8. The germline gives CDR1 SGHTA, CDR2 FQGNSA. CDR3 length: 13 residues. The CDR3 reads CASSLSQRESEFF. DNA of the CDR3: TGTGCCAGCAGCTTATCACAGCGGGAGAGTGAGTTCTTC.

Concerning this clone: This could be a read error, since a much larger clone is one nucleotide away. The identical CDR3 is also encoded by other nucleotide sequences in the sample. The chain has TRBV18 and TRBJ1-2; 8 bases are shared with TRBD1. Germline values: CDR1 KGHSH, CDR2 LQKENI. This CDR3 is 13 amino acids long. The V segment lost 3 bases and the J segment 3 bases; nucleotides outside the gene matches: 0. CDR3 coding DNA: TGTGCCAGCTCACCGGACAGGGACTATGGCTACACCTTC. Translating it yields CASSPDRDYGYTF.

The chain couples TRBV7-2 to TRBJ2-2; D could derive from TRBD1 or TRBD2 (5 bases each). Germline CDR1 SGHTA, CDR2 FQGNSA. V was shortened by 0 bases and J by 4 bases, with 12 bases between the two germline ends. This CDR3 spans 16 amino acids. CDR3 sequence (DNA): TGTGCCAGCAGCTTAGCGTCGGGGCCGGGCACCGGGGAGCTGTTTTTT. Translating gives CASSLASGPGTGELFF.

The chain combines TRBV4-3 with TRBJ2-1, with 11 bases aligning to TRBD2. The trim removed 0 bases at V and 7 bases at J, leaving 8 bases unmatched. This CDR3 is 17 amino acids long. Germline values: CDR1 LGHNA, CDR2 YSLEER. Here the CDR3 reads CASSQDDSGRAGNEQFF. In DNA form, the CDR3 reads TGCGCCAGCAGCCAAGACGATAGCGGGAGGGCGGGTAATGAGCAGTTCTTC.

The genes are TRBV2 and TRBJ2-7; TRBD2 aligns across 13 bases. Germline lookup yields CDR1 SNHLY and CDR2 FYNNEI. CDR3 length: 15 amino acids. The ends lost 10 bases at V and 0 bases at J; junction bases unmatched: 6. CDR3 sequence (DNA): TGTGCCATGGGACTAGCGGGAACCTACTCCTACGAGCAGTACTTC. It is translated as CAMGLAGTYSYEQYF.

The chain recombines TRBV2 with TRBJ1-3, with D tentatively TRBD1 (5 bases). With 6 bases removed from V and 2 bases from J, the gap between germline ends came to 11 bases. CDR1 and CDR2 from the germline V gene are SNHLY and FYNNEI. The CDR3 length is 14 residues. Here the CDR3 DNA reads TGTGCCAGCAGCAAGAGGGGCCCTGGAAACACCATATATTTT. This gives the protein CASSKRGPGNTIYF.

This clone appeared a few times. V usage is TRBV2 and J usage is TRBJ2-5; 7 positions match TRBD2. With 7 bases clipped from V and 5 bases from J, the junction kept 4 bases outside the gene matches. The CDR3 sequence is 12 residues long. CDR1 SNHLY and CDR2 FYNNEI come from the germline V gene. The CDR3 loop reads CASKREGETQYF. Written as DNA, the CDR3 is TGTGCCAGCAAGCGGGAAGGGGAGACCCAGTACTTC.

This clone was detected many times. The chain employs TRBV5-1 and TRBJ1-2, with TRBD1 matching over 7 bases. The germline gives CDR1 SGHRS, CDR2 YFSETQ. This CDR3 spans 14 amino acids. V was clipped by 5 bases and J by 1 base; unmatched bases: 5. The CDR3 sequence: CASRTGNYNYGYTF. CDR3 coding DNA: TGCGCCAGCAGGACAGGGAATTATAACTATGGCTACACCTTC.

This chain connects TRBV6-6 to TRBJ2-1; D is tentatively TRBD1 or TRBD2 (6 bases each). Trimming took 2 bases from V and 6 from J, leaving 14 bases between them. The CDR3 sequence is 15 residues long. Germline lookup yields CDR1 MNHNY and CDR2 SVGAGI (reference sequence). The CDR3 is CASSYGGGTFNEQFF. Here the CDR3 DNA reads TGTGCCAGCAGTTACGGGGGCGGGACTTTCAATGAGCAGTTCTTC.

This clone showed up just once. The DNA of the CDR3 is TGTGCCAGCAGCTTAGGGATGCGGGGGGGCGTCGATGAGCAGTTCTTC. Translated: CASSLGMRGGVDEQFF. The J gene is TRBJ2-1, the V gene TRBV7-2; TRBD2 agrees at 9 bases. CDR1 is SGHTA and CDR2 is FQGNSA in the germline V gene. V shed 1 base and J 8 bases; nucleotides not matched to a gene: 9. CDR3 length: 16 amino acids. The whole variable domain, remainder taken from reference TRBV7-2 and TRBJ2-1, is GAGVSQSPSNKVTEKGKDVELRCDPISGHTALYWYRQSLGQGLEFLIYFQGNSAPDKSGLPSDRFSAERTGGSVSTLTIQRTQQEDSAVYLCASSLGMRGGVDEQFFGPGTRLTVL.

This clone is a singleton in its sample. This CDR3 reads CASSVLTNGELFF. CDR3 bases: TGTGCCAGCAGTGTCCTCACAAACGGGGAGCTGTTTTTT. V gene TRBV2 combines with J gene TRBJ2-2; unclear D gene. The length of the CDR3 is 13 residues. V dropped 4 bases and J dropped 7 bases, with 10 bases sitting between them. Germline values: CDR1 SNHLY, CDR2 FYNNEI.

CDR3 nucleotides: TGTGCCAGCAGTTTTTCGACAGGTTCCGGGGCTGAAGCTTTCTTT. This encodes CASSFSTGSGAEAFF. The rearrangement links TRBV2 to TRBJ1-1, with D maybe TRBD1 (6 bases). The CDR3 has 15 residues. V was pared by 5 bases and J by 6 bases, with 19 bases between. Germline V gene lookup returns CDR1 SNHLY and CDR2 FYNNEI.

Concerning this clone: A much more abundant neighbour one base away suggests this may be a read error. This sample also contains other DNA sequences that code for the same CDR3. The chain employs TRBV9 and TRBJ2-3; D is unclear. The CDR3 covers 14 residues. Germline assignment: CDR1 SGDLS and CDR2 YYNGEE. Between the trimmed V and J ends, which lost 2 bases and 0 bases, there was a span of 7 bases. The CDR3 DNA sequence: TGTGCCAGCAGCGTCGCGTATAGCACAGATACGCAGTATTTT. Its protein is CASSVAYSTDTQYF.

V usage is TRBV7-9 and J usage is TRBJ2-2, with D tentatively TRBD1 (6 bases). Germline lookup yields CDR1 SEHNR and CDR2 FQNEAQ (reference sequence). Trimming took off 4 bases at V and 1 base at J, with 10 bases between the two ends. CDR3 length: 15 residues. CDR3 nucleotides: TGTGCCAGCAGCTCTGGACAGTTGAACACCGGGGAGCTGTTTTTT. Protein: CASSSGQLNTGELFF.

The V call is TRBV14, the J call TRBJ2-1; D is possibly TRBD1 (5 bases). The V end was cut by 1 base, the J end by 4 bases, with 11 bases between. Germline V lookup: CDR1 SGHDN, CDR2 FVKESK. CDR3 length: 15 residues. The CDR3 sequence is CASSQATGRYNEQFF. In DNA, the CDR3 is TGTGCCAGCAGCCAAGCAACAGGCCGATACAATGAGCAGTTCTTC. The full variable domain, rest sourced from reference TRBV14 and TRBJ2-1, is EAGVTQFPSHSVIEKGQTVTLRCDPISGHDNLYWYRRVMGKEIKFLLHFVKESKQDESGMPNNRFLAERTGGTYSTLKVQPAELEDSGVYFCASSQATGRYNEQFFGPGTRLTVL.

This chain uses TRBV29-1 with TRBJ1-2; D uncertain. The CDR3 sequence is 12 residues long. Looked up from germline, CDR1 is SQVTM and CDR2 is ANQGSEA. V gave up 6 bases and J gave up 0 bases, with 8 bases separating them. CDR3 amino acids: CSVSDPNYGYTF. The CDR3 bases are TGCAGCGTATCGGACCCTAACTATGGCTACACCTTC.

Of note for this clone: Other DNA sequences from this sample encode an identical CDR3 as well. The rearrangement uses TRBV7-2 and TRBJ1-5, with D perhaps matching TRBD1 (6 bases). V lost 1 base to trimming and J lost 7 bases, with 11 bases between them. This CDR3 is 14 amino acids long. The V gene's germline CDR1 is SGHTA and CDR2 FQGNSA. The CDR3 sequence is CASSLVGGNQPQHF. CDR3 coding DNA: TGTGCCAGCAGCTTAGTAGGGGGGAACCAGCCCCAGCATTTT.

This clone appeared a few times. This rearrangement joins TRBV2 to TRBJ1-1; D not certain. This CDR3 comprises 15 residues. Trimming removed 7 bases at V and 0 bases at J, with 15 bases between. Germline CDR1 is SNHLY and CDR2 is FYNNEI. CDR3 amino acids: CASMQTPVLNTEAFF. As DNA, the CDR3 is TGTGCCAGCATGCAGACTCCCGTTCTGAACACTGAAGCTTTCTTT.